The T cell receptor beta chain described here comes from a study of blood T cell repertoires in COVID-19. J was trimmed by 4 bases and V by 4 bases; bases with no gene match: 6. The CDR3 contains 14 residues. Germline V gene data show CDR1 as SGHRS and CDR2 as YFSETQ. Some clones are missing from TCRdb's copy, which holds only in-frame ones; the method was immunoSEQ multiplex PCR. The data show 70,000 to 90,000 clones, around four fifths seen once. This clone has just one count. Other nucleotide sequences from this sample produce the same CDR3. The specimen was peripheral blood. The receptor comes from a human donor in a cohort sampled during active COVID-19. The rearrangement links TRBV5-1 to TRBJ2-7; 9 bases are shared with TRBD1. CDR3 protein: CASSLGQGAYEQYF. CDR3 nucleotides: TGCGCCAGCAGCCTGGGACAGGGTGCGTACGAGCAGTACTTC.